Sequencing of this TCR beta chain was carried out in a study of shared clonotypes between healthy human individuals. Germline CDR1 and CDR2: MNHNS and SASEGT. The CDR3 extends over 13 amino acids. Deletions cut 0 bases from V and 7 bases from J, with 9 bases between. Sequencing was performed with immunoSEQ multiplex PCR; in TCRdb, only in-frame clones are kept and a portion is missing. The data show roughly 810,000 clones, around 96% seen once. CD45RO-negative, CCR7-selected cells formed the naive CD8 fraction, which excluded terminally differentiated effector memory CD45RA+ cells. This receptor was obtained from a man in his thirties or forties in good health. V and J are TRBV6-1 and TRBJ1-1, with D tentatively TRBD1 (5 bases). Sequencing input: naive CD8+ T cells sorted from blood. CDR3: CASSEAWDREAFF. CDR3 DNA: TGTGCCAGCAGTGAAGCTTGGGACCGTGAAGCTTTCTTT.